This entry features one T cell receptor (beta chain) sequence. Just one base apart from a much larger clone, this may be a read error. TCRdb's copy holds only in-frame clones and misses some; the assay was immunoSEQ multiplex PCR. The sample has 450,000 or so clones; 75% to 80% are singletons. This sample was taken from a study of shared clonotypes between healthy human individuals. Germline V gene lookup returns CDR1 SGHRS and CDR2 YFSETQ. Trimming removed 6 bases from V and 1 base from J; junction bases left unmatched: 12. The CDR3 has 16 residues. The clonotype originates from a woman in her thirties or forties in good health. Some clones in this sample may be carry-over from other donors' samples. Sequenced input: PBMCs. V is TRBV5-1 and J is TRBJ2-5; 7 nucleotides line up with TRBD2. The CDR3, as DNA: TGCGCCAGCACCCATGGGGCGGGAGTTAGCCAAGAGACCCAGTACTTC. It encodes CASTHGAGVSQETQYF.